This T cell receptor (beta chain) was observed in a study of long-term antiretroviral therapy in people with HIV. Study at large: The 2015 immediate-ART recommendation came about a decade after the earliest samples.

Study-wide results and limits: Clonotypes expanded prior to ART showed repertoire dominance at all sampled time points. In HIV, the repertoires covered a tighter span of CDR3 lengths than in controls.

immunoSEQ v3.0 was run at survey level. The data were produced by immunoSEQ multiplex PCR, yet TCRdb's version contains in-frame clones alone and is incomplete. The sample lists tens of thousands of clones, about four fifths seen once, with about 25% in the top ten. The CDR3 consists of 12 residues. Germline-derived CDR1 and CDR2 are LGHNA and YNFKEQ. V was shortened by 2 bases and J by 6 bases, with 7 bases between the two germline ends. Comment on this clone: Antigen specificity is unknown.

For each donor, at least one pre-ART and at least two post-ART PBMC samples were available. The sequence came from a man between 50 and 59 years old with HIV. Source: unsorted PBMCs, taken 0.4 years after starting antiretroviral therapy. The chain employs TRBV4-2 and TRBJ1-1; D ambiguous. The chain's CDR3 is CASSQTGAEAFF. CDR3 DNA: TGTGCCAGCAGCCAAACGGGCGCTGAAGCTTTCTTT.